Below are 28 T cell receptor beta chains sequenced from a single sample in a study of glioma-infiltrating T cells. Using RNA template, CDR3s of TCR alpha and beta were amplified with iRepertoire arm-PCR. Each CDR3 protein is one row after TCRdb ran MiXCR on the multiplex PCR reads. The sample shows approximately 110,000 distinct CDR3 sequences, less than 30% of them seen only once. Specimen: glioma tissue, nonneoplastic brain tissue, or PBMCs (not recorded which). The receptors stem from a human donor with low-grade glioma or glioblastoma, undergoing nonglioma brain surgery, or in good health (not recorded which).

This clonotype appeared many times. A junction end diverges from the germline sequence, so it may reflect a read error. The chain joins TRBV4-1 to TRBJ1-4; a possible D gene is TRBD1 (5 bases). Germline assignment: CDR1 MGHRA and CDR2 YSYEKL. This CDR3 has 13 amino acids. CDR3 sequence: CASSQEGVSYRIF. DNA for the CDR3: TGCGCCAGCAGCCAAGAGGGGGTCTCCTATCGCATTTTT.

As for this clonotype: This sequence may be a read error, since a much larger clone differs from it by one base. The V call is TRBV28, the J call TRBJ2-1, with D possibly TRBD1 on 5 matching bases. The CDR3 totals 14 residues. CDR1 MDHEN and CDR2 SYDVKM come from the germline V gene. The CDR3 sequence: CASNPWGSYNKQFF. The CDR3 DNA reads TGTGCCAGCAACCCGTGGGGCTCCTACAATAAGCAGTTCTTC.

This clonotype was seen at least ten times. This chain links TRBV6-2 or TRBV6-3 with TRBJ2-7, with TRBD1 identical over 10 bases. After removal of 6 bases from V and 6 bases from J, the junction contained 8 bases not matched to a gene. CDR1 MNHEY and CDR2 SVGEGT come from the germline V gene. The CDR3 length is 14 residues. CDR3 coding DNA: TGTGCCAGCAGACCGGGACAGGGGTACCGCGAGCAGTACTTC. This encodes CASRPGQGYREQYF.

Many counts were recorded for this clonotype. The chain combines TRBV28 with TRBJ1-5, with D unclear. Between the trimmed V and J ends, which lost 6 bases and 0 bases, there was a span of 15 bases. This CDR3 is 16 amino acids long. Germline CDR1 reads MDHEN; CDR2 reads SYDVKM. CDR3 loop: CASRSLGLYSNQPQHF. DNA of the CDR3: TGTGCCAGCAGGTCACTAGGGCTCTATAGCAATCAGCCCCAGCATTTT.

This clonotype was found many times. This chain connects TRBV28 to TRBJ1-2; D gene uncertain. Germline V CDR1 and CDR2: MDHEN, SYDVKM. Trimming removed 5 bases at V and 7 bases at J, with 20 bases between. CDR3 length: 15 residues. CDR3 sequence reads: CASSTSILGATGYTF. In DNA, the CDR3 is TGTGCCAGCAGTACGTCAATCCTGGGAGCGACTGGCTACACCTTC.

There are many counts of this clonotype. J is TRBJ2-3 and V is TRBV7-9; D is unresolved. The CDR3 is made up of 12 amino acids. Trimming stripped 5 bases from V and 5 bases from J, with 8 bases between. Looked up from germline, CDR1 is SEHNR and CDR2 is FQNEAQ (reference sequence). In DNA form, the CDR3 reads TGTGCCAGCAGCCCGCAGCAAGATACGCAGTATTTT. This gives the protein CASSPQQDTQYF.

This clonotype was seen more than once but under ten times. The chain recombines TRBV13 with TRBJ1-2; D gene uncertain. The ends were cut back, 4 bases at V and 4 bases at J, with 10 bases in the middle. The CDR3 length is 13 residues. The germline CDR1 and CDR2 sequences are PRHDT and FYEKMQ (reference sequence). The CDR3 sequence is CASSSGITYGYTF. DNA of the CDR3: TGTGCCAGCAGCTCAGGCATAACCTATGGCTACACCTTC.

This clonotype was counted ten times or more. In nucleotides, the CDR3 is TGTGCCAGCTCACCTATCAGGACAGGGGTGGACAATGAGCAGTTCTTC. It codes for CASSPIRTGVDNEQFF. The chain combines TRBV18 with TRBJ2-1; 9 nucleotides align to TRBD1. CDR1 and CDR2 from the germline V gene are KGHSH and LQKENI. Germline trimming cut 3 bases from V and 5 bases from J; bases unmatched to any gene: 8. This CDR3 has 16 amino acids.

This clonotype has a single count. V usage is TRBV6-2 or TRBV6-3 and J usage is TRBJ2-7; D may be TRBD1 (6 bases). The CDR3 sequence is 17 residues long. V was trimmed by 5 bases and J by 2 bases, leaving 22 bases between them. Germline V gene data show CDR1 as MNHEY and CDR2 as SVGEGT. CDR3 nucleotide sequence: TGTGCCAGCAGTCCCCGCACCAGACAGGCGCCCACCTACGAGCAGTACTTC. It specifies CASSPRTRQAPTYEQYF.

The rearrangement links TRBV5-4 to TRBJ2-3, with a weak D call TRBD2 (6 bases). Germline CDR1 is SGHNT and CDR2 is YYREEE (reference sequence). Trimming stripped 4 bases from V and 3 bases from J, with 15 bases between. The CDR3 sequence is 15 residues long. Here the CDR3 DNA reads TGTGCCAGCAGCCCGGGGGAAACGGAAACAGATACGCAGTATTTT. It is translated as CASSPGETETDTQYF.

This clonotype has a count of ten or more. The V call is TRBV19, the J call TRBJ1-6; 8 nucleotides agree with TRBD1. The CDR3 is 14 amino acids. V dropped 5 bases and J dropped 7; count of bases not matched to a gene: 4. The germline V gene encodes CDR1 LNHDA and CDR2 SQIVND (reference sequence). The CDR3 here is CASSLRDRNSPLHF. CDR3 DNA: TGTGCCAGTAGTCTTCGGGACAGGAATTCACCCCTCCACTTT.

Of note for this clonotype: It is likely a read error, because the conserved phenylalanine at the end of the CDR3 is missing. The DNA of the CDR3 is TGCGCCAGCAGCCGGGTTGGACTAGCGGGAGCGGAGGAGACCCAGTACTAC. Protein product: CASSRVGLAGAEETQYY. The V call is TRBV4-1, the J call TRBJ2-5, with TRBD2 identical over 13 bases. CDR1 and CDR2 from the germline V gene are MGHRA and YSYEKL. The CDR3 has 17 amino acids. The V and J ends lost 4 bases and 5 bases, in that order; junction bases with no gene match: 10.

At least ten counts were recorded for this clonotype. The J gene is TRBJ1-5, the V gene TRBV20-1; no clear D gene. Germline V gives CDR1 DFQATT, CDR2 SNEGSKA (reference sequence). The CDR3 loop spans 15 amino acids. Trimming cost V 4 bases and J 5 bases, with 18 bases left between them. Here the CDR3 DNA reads TGCAGTGCTACCCCTTATGGCGCTAGGGATCAGCCCCAGCATTTT. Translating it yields CSATPYGARDQPQHF.

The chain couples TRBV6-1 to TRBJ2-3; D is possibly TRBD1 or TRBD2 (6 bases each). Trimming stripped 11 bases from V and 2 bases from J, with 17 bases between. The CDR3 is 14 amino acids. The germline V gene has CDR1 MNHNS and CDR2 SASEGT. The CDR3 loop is CAGKEGDFTDTQYF. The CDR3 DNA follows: TGTGCCGGGAAGGAGGGGGACTTCACAGATACGCAGTATTTT.

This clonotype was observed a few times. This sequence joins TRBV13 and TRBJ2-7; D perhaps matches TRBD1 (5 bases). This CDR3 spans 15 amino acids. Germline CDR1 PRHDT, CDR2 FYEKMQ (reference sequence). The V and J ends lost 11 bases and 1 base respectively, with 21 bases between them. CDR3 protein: CAAGARTRLSYEQYF. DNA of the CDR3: TGTGCCGCTGGGGCCAGGACCCGACTTTCCTACGAGCAGTACTTC.

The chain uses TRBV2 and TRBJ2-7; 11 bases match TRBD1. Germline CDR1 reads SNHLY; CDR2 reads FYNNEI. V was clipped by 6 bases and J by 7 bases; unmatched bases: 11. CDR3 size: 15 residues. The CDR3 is CASSRFTGTGGEQYF. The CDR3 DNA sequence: TGTGCCAGCAGCCGGTTCACCGGGACAGGGGGAGAGCAGTACTTC.

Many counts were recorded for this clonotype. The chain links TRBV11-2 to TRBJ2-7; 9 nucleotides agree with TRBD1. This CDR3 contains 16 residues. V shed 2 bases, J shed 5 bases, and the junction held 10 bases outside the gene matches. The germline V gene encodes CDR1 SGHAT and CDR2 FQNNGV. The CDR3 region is CASSLFPRDRVNEQYF. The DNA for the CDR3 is TGTGCCAGCAGCTTATTTCCCCGGGACAGGGTTAACGAGCAGTACTTC.

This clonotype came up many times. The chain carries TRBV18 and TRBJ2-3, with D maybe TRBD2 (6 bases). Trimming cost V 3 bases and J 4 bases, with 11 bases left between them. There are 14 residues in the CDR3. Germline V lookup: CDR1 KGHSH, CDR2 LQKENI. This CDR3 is CASSPSTRSDTQYF. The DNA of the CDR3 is TGTGCCAGCTCACCTTCGACTAGATCAGATACGCAGTATTTT.

CDR3 in DNA: TGCAGTGCTAGAGGGACAGGCCCTAGTGGCGAGCAGTACTTC. It specifies CSARGTGPSGEQYF. The V gene is TRBV20-1, the J gene TRBJ2-7, with 7 bases lining up with TRBD1. Germline V gene data show CDR1 as DFQATT and CDR2 as SNEGSKA (reference sequence). The CDR3 covers 14 residues. Losses at the gene ends were 1 base for V and 6 bases for J; bases not matched to a gene: 9.

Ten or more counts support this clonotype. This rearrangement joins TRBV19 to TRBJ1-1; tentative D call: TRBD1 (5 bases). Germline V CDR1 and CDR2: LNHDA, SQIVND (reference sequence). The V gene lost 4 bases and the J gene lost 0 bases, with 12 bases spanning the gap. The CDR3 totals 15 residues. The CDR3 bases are TGTGCCAGTAGTAGGGACGGATCCATGAACACTGAAGCTTTCTTT. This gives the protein CASSRDGSMNTEAFF.

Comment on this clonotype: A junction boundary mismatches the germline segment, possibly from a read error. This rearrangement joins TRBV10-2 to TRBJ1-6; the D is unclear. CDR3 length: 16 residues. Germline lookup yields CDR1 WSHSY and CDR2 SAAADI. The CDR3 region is CASRSSGISCNSPLHF. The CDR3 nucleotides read TGCGCCAGCAGGTCTTCGGGAATCTCCTGTAATTCACCCCTCCACTTT.

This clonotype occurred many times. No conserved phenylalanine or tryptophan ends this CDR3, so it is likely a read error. This chain's CDR3 is CASSLRAYTYNAQFV. CDR3 nucleotide sequence: TGTGCCAGCAGTTTACGCGCGTACACCTACAATGCTCAGTTCGTC. V is TRBV28 and J is TRBJ2-1; D remains ambiguous. CDR3 length: 15 residues. Germline assignment: CDR1 MDHEN and CDR2 SYDVKM. V was clipped by 2 bases and J by 13 bases, with 21 bases between them.

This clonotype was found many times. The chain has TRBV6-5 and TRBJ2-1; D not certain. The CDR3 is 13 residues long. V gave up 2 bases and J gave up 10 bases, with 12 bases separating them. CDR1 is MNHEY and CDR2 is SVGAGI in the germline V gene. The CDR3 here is CASSYGNPTEQFF. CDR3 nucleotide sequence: TGTGCCAGCAGTTACGGCAACCCTACCGAGCAGTTCTTC.

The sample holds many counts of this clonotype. CDR3: CASSSAWDRPYEQYF. The CDR3 coding sequence is TGTGCCAGCAGCTCTGCTTGGGACCGCCCCTACGAGCAGTACTTC. The V and J genes are TRBV7-2 and TRBJ2-7, with D possibly called TRBD1 or TRBD2 (5 bases each). The CDR3 has 15 amino acids. V lost 4 bases to trimming and J lost 2 bases, with 15 bases between them. Germline-derived CDR1 and CDR2 are SGHTA and FQGNSA.

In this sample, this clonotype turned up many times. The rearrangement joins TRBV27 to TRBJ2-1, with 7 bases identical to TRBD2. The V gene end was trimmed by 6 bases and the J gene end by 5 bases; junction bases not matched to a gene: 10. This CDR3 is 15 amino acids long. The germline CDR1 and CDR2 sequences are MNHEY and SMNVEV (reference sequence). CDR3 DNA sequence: TGTGCCAGCAGCTCACTCGGGAGCGGGGACAATGAGCAGTTCTTC. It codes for CASSSLGSGDNEQFF.

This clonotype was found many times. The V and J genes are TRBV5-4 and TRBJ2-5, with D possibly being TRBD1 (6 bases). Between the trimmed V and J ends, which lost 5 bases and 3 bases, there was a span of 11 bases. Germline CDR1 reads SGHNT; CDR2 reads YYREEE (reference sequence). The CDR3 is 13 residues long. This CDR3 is CASSTGQKETQYF. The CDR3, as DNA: TGTGCCAGCAGTACGGGACAAAAAGAGACCCAGTACTTC.

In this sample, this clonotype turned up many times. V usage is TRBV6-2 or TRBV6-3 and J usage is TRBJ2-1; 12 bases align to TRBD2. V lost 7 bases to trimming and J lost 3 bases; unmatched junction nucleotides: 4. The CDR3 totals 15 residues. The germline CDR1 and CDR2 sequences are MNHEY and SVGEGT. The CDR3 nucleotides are TGTGCCAGCACCCGGACTAGCGGGGACTACAATGAGCAGTTCTTC. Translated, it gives CASTRTSGDYNEQFF.

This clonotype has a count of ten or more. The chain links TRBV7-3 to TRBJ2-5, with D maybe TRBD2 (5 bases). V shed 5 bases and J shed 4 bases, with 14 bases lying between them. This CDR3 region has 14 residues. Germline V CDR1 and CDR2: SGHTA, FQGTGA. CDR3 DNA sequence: TGTGCCAGCAGCCCACACCGGGGTACAGAGACCCAGTACTTC. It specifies CASSPHRGTETQYF.